One and the same sample provided the 18 T cell receptor beta chains below, sequenced in a study of cytomegalovirus exposure and HLA in healthy donors. The PCR was carried out with 60 Vbeta primers and 13 Jbeta primers. This table comes from immunoSEQ multiplex PCR, and its TCRdb copy is limited to in-frame clones, with some not included. The sample consists of around 94,000 clones, 50% to 75% of them appearing once. Sequenced: PBMCs. All receptors come from a man under 40 in good health and CMV-seronegative.

The chain links TRBV10-3 to TRBJ2-5; TRBD1 agrees at 9 bases. The V gene's germline CDR1 is ENHRY and CDR2 SYGVKD. Germline trimming cut 11 bases from V and 5 bases from J; bases unmatched to any gene: 3. This CDR3 has 11 amino acids. The CDR3 here is CAAQGAETQYF. The DNA of the CDR3 is TGTGCCGCACAGGGGGCTGAGACCCAGTACTTC.

The chain links TRBV29-1 to TRBJ1-1, with TRBD1 matching 9 bases. Per the germline V gene, CDR1 is SQVTM and CDR2 is ANQGSEA. The CDR3 runs to 12 residues. V shed 4 bases and J 4 bases; nucleotides not matched to a gene: 1. The chain's CDR3 is CSVGQGGTEAFF. The CDR3 DNA sequence: TGCAGCGTTGGACAGGGGGGCACTGAAGCTTTCTTT. The full variable domain, rest sourced from reference TRBV29-1 and TRBJ1-1, is SAVISQKPSRDICQRGTSLTIQCQVDSQVTMMFWYRQQPGQSLTLIATANQGSEATYESGFVIDKFPISRPNLTFSTLTVSNMSPEDSSIYLCSVGQGGTEAFFGQGTRLTVV.

This chain connects TRBV6-5 to TRBJ1-5, with a possible D match to TRBD1 (5 bases). The germline gives CDR1 MNHEY, CDR2 SVGAGI. This CDR3 spans 14 amino acids. The V end lost 4 bases, the J end lost 6 bases, and 13 bases lay between the germline ends. The CDR3 region is CASSWGVGVQPQHF. The CDR3 nucleotides are TGTGCCAGCAGTTGGGGGGTTGGGGTTCAGCCCCAGCATTTT.

V usage is TRBV6-1 and J usage is TRBJ2-7, with 11 bases matching TRBD2. J lost 4 bases, V lost 6 bases, and 2 bases had no gene match. Germline V gives CDR1 MNHNS, CDR2 SASEGT. The CDR3 contains 13 residues. The CDR3 DNA is TGTGCCAGCAGGACTAGCGGGAATTACGAGCAGTACTTC. Its protein is CASRTSGNYEQYF.

The V and J genes are TRBV28 and TRBJ1-1, with 8 bases lining up with TRBD1. Per germline, CDR1 MDHEN and CDR2 SYDVKM. This CDR3 is built from 14 residues. V was clipped by 6 bases and J by 2 bases; unmatched bases: 5. In nucleotides, the CDR3 is TGTGCCAGCAGAAAGGACAGGGCCAACACTGAAGCTTTCTTT. As protein: CASRKDRANTEAFF.

This chain joins TRBV18 and TRBJ2-7; the match to TRBD2 covers 8 bases. CDR3 length: 16 amino acids. V was clipped by 3 bases and J by 2 bases; unmatched bases: 9. CDR1 is KGHSH and CDR2 is LQKENI in the germline V gene. CDR3 sequence (DNA): TGTGCCAGCTCACCCTCCCCGAGCGGGGGTGCCTACGAGCAGTACTTC. Its protein is CASSPSPSGGAYEQYF.

The J gene is TRBJ1-1, the V gene TRBV6-4, with 8 positions matching TRBD1. After removal of 7 bases from V and 1 base from J, the junction contained 5 bases not matched to a gene. The length of the CDR3 is 14 residues. Germline CDR1 and CDR2: MRHNA and SNTAGT. Written as DNA, the CDR3 is TGTGCCAGCAAGCTTGGGACAGGGAACACTGAAGCTTTCTTT. Its protein is CASKLGTGNTEAFF.

The rearrangement joins TRBV2 to TRBJ2-5; TRBD2 might be the D (5 bases). Between the trimmed V and J ends, which lost 3 bases and 1 base, there was a span of 12 bases. The CDR3 has 15 residues. Looked up from germline, CDR1 is SNHLY and CDR2 is FYNNEI. The CDR3 is CASSDRGTSQETQYF. CDR3 in DNA: TGTGCCAGCAGTGACCGGGGTACAAGCCAAGAGACCCAGTACTTC.

With respect to this clone: Other nucleotide sequences from this sample produce the same CDR3. V usage is TRBV5-1 and J usage is TRBJ2-7, with 14 bases matching TRBD2. Germline values: CDR1 SGHRS, CDR2 YFSETQ. The CDR3 is 14 amino acids. The ends lost 8 bases at V and 6 bases at J; junction bases unmatched: 7. The CDR3 protein is CASSQGLAGVEQYF. As DNA, the CDR3 is TGCGCCAGTAGCCAGGGACTAGCGGGAGTCGAGCAGTACTTC.

The rearrangement links TRBV19 to TRBJ1-2; possible D gene TRBD1, 6 bases. The CDR3 contains 16 residues. CDR1 and CDR2 from the germline V gene are LNHDA and SQIVND (reference sequence). Trimming stripped 5 bases from V and 4 bases from J, with 20 bases between. The chain's CDR3 is CASSALWAQGIYGYTF. CDR3 DNA: TGTGCCAGTAGTGCCCTTTGGGCTCAGGGGATCTATGGCTACACCTTC.

This clone was observed a handful of times. V and J are TRBV10-1 and TRBJ2-5; TRBD2 is a possible D gene (8 bases). The CDR3 loop spans 15 amino acids. CDR1 and CDR2 from the germline V gene are WNHNN and SYGVQD (reference sequence). The V end was cut by 3 bases, the J end by 5 bases, with 16 bases between. The CDR3, as DNA: TGCGCCAGCAGTGACGGGAGGGGGCCTTGGGAGACCCAGTACTTC. As protein: CASSDGRGPWETQYF.

The chain employs TRBV15 and TRBJ1-1; 8 bases fit TRBD1. CDR1 LNHNV and CDR2 YYDKDF come from the germline V gene (reference sequence). The CDR3 runs 13 residues. V was pared by 0 bases and J by 10 bases, with 4 bases of the junction left unmatched. CDR3 in DNA: TGTGCCACCAGCAGAGATCAGGGGGCGGGAGCTTTCTTT. This gives the protein CATSRDQGAGAFF.

The gene calls are TRBV2 and TRBJ2-3, with 7 bases lining up with TRBD1. Germline CDR1 and CDR2: SNHLY and FYNNEI. The CDR3 has 17 amino acids. V dropped 0 bases and J dropped 1; count of bases not matched to a gene: 7. The chain's CDR3 is CASSEAVAGGGTDTQYF. The CDR3 DNA follows: TGTGCCAGCAGTGAAGCGGTGGCAGGGGGAGGCACAGATACGCAGTATTTT.

This clone was seen a single time. Within the sample, other DNA sequences also encode this same CDR3. The rearrangement joins TRBV5-1 to TRBJ2-5; the D gene is possibly TRBD1 (6 bases). Trimming removed 0 bases at V and 3 bases at J, with 15 bases between. The CDR3 length is 16 residues. Germline CDR1 reads SGHRS; CDR2 reads YFSETQ. The CDR3 DNA reads TGCGCCAGCAGCTTGGGACCGACAGGAGGCAAAGAGACCCAGTACTTC. Encoded protein: CASSLGPTGGKETQYF.

V usage is TRBV19 and J usage is TRBJ2-2; TRBD1 is a possible D gene (6 bases). The CDR3 runs to 16 residues. The V gene lost 5 bases and the J gene lost 2 bases, with 15 bases spanning the gap. The germline V gene encodes CDR1 LNHDA and CDR2 SQIVND (reference sequence). The CDR3 region is CASSLWTAPNTGELFF. CDR3 nucleotide sequence: TGTGCCAGTAGTCTCTGGACAGCCCCTAACACCGGGGAGCTGTTTTTT.

As for this clone: One junction end disagrees with the germline gene, perhaps due to a read error. The rearrangement joins TRBV7-7 to TRBJ1-3; TRBD1 matches 7 bases. The CDR3 is 16 amino acids. Germline V gene sequence: CDR1 SSHAT, CDR2 FNYEAQ (reference sequence). The CDR3 DNA is TGTGCTAGCAGCCGAGACAGGGTTTATACTGGAAACACCATATATTTT. It yields the protein CASSRDRVYTGNTIYF.

This rearrangement joins TRBV19 to TRBJ2-2; D ambiguous. The ends were cut back, 3 bases at V and 1 base at J, with 12 bases in the middle. There are 16 residues in the CDR3. Germline CDR1 and CDR2: LNHDA and SQIVND (reference sequence). The CDR3 here is CASSIKTGLNTGELFF. The CDR3 bases are TGTGCCAGTAGTATTAAGACGGGTCTGAACACCGGGGAGCTGTTTTTT.

The rearrangement uses TRBV25-1 and TRBJ2-1, with D possibly TRBD2 on 6 matching bases. The CDR3 consists of 9 residues. Germline loops: CDR1 MGHDK, CDR2 SYGVNS. The V end was cut by 8 bases, the J end by 11 bases, with 7 bases between. Here the CDR3 reads CASGTQQFF. Written as DNA, the CDR3 is TGTGCCAGCGGGACTCAGCAGTTCTTC.